The 30 T cell receptor beta chains given below trace back to one sample, sequenced in a study of technical replicates of blood from several donors. Sequencing used immunoSEQ multiplex PCR; TCRdb keeps in-frame clones, though not all of them. The sample has over 50,000 clones; approximately 84% are singletons. Sequenced input: PBMCs. The receptors were sampled from a human donor in good health. Some clones in this sample may be carry-over from other donors' samples.

CDR3 bases: TGCGCCAGCAGTACCGGGACAGGGGAAGAGACCCAGTACTTC. Protein sequence: CASSTGTGEETQYF. The rearrangement uses TRBV5-1 and TRBJ2-5; TRBD1 agrees at 10 bases. The CDR3 sequence is 14 residues long. Germline lookup yields CDR1 SGHRS and CDR2 YFSETQ. V trimming: 5 bases; J trimming: 3 bases; junction bases outside the gene matches: 4. The full variable domain, completed using reference TRBV5-1 and TRBJ2-5, is KAGVTQTPRYLIKTRGQQVTLSCSPISGHRSVSWYQQTPGQGLQFLFEYFSETQRNKGNFPGRFSGRQFSNSRSEMNVSTLELGDSALYLCASSTGTGEETQYFGPGTRLLVL.

J is TRBJ2-1 and V is TRBV5-1; 8 bases map to TRBD2. Per germline, CDR1 SGHRS and CDR2 YFSETQ. This CDR3 region has 14 residues. With V trimmed by 4 bases and J by 4 bases, 4 bases remained unmatched. The CDR3 DNA is TGCGCCAGCAGCCCCGGGGGGGGGTACAATGAGCAGTTCTTC. Amino acids: CASSPGGGYNEQFF.

The chain is built from TRBV7-9 and TRBJ1-1; 7 nucleotides agree with TRBD1. CDR3 length: 13 amino acids. The V gene end was trimmed by 4 bases and the J gene end by 4 bases; junction bases not matched to a gene: 3. The germline gives CDR1 SEHNR, CDR2 FQNEAQ (reference sequence). The DNA of the CDR3 is TGTGCCAGCAGCTCTCAGGGGGTCACTGAAGCTTTCTTT. Translated: CASSSQGVTEAFF.

This clone appeared a single time. The chain combines TRBV7-9 with TRBJ1-2, with 8 bases aligning to TRBD1. With V trimmed by 2 bases and J by 2 bases, 7 bases remained unmatched. Germline loops: CDR1 SEHNR, CDR2 FQNEAQ (reference sequence). The CDR3 is 16 amino acids. CDR3 nucleotides: TGTGCCAGCAGCTTACCCGACGGGGACAGGAACTATGGCTACACCTTC. Residues: CASSLPDGDRNYGYTF.

The chain uses TRBV4-1 and TRBJ2-7; D is undetermined. Trimming removed 4 bases at V and 0 bases at J, with 10 bases between. Germline CDR1 MGHRA, CDR2 YSYEKL. The CDR3 consists of 14 residues. This CDR3 is CASSPFYGSYEQYF. The CDR3 nucleotides are TGCGCCAGCAGCCCCTTCTATGGCTCCTACGAGCAGTACTTC.

This clone showed up just once. The CDR3 sequence: CASDGWGGKQPQHF. In DNA, the CDR3 is TGTGCCAGCGATGGTTGGGGGGGAAAGCAGCCCCAGCATTTT. V is TRBV6-1 and J is TRBJ1-5, with D perhaps TRBD1 (5 bases). Deletions cut 8 bases from V and 7 bases from J, with 18 bases between. Germline CDR1 reads MNHNS; CDR2 reads SASEGT. The CDR3 sequence is 14 residues long.

The V gene is TRBV14, the J gene TRBJ1-5; D remains ambiguous. The CDR3 loop spans 12 amino acids. Germline V gene lookup returns CDR1 SGHDN and CDR2 FVKESK. V lost 4 bases, J lost 5 bases, and 6 bases lay in between. CDR3 loop: CASSRDDQPQHF. The CDR3 DNA follows: TGTGCCAGCAGCCGAGACGATCAGCCCCAGCATTTT.

The rearrangement joins TRBV19 to TRBJ1-2; 9 bases agree with TRBD1. The CDR3 totals 13 residues. Germline values: CDR1 LNHDA, CDR2 SQIVND (reference sequence). J gave up 8 bases and V 5 bases, and 6 bases lay outside the gene matches. The CDR3 loop reads CASSVDRGNGYTF. The CDR3 DNA is TGTGCCAGTAGTGTCGACAGGGGGAACGGCTACACCTTC.

This chain links TRBV6-1 with TRBJ2-7; TRBD2 matches at 7 bases. The CDR3 has 14 residues. V was clipped by 8 bases and J by 7 bases; unmatched bases: 14. Germline V gene sequence: CDR1 MNHNS, CDR2 SASEGT. In DNA form, the CDR3 reads TGTGCCAGCCTGGAGGAGGCGGGACTACGGGAGCAGTACTTC. Translation: CASLEEAGLREQYF.

This clone turned up a few times. The chain is built from TRBV6-1 and TRBJ1-6, with 7 bases fitting TRBD1. The CDR3 totals 14 residues. CDR1 is MNHNS, CDR2 SASEGT, per germline. Trimming at V came to 1 base and at J to 10 bases, leaving 4 bases not matched to a gene. The CDR3 loop is CASSEGQGFSPLHF. For the CDR3, the DNA is TGTGCCAGCAGTGAAGGACAGGGATTCTCACCCCTCCACTTT.

The chain employs TRBV19 and TRBJ2-7, with 8 positions matching TRBD1. CDR1 and CDR2 from the germline V gene are LNHDA and SQIVND (reference sequence). This CDR3 spans 14 amino acids. Trimming cost V 3 bases and J 5 bases; bases outside gene matches: 6. In DNA form, the CDR3 reads TGTGCCAGTAGTATTCAGGGGGCAGGCGACGAGCAGTACTTC. This translates into CASSIQGAGDEQYF.

This chain connects TRBV4-1 to TRBJ2-3; the match to TRBD2 covers 7 bases. Germline V gene data show CDR1 as MGHRA and CDR2 as YSYEKL. There are 14 residues in the CDR3. V lost 4 bases and J lost 6; bases outside the gene matches: 7. DNA of the CDR3: TGCGCCAGCAGCCCGGGACTACGCGCTGATACGCAGTATTTT. Protein product: CASSPGLRADTQYF.

The chain recombines TRBV4-3 with TRBJ1-6, with D possibly TRBD1 on 6 matching bases. Trimming removed 6 bases at V and 7 bases at J, with 10 bases between. The CDR3 is 13 amino acids. Germline lookup yields CDR1 LGHNA and CDR2 YSLEER. The CDR3 here is CASSLGQNSPLHF. CDR3 coding DNA: TGCGCCAGCAGTCTCGGACAGAATTCACCCCTCCACTTT.

The chain carries TRBV19 and TRBJ2-2; 10 nucleotides line up with TRBD2. The germline V gene has CDR1 LNHDA and CDR2 SQIVND (reference sequence). J gave up 8 bases and V 1 base, and 4 bases lay outside the gene matches. CDR3 length: 15 residues. CDR3 region: CASSIGLAGAGELFF. CDR3 sequence (DNA): TGTGCCAGTAGTATAGGGCTAGCGGGAGCTGGGGAGCTGTTTTTT.

This chain uses TRBV6-5 with TRBJ1-1, with a possible D match to TRBD1 (5 bases). Per germline, CDR1 MNHEY and CDR2 SVGAGI. The CDR3 has 16 amino acids. V was cut by 0 bases and J by 3 bases, with 14 bases left in between. CDR3 in DNA: TGTGCCAGCAGTTACTCAAACAGGTTGGTCGACACTGAAGCTTTCTTT. Its translation: CASSYSNRLVDTEAFF.

The CDR3 loop is CASSQEATGGLLATNEKLFF. The DNA of the CDR3 is TGCGCCAGCAGCCAAGAGGCCACAGGGGGCCTCCTTGCAACTAATGAAAAACTGTTTTTT. The V gene is TRBV4-1, the J gene TRBJ1-4; 9 bases fit TRBD1. The junction had 11 bases not matched to a gene; V was cut back by 0 bases and J by 0 bases. The CDR3 consists of 20 residues. CDR1 is MGHRA and CDR2 is YSYEKL in the germline V gene.

The chain couples TRBV11-2 to TRBJ1-6; D possibly corresponds to TRBD1 (6 bases). Germline V gives CDR1 SGHAT, CDR2 FQNNGV. V lost 3 bases and J 7 bases, leaving 10 bases between the germline ends. The CDR3 extends over 14 amino acids. The CDR3 DNA follows: TGTGCCAGCAGCTTTCCCGGACAGAATTCACCCCTCCACTTT. Protein sequence: CASSFPGQNSPLHF.

V usage is TRBV5-1 and J usage is TRBJ1-6; D is unclear. This CDR3 has 15 residues. Deletions cut 2 bases from V and 5 bases from J, with 11 bases between. Germline V gene sequence: CDR1 SGHRS, CDR2 YFSETQ. CDR3 sequence: CASSFITGNNSPLHF. CDR3 sequence (DNA): TGCGCCAGCAGCTTTATAACGGGAAATAATTCACCCCTCCACTTT.

The chain joins TRBV4-3 to TRBJ1-1, with a possible D match to TRBD1 (5 bases). The CDR3 consists of 18 residues. The V and J ends lost 2 bases and 8 bases respectively, with 27 bases between them. The germline V gene has CDR1 LGHNA and CDR2 YSLEER. In DNA, the CDR3 is TGCGCCAGCAGCCAATCCCTTTCCAGGGCCGGTTTAGTTTACGAAGCTTTCTTT. It is translated as CASSQSLSRAGLVYEAFF.

The chain links TRBV19 to TRBJ2-2; 8 bases line up with TRBD1. The CDR3 sequence is 15 residues long. Per germline, CDR1 LNHDA and CDR2 SQIVND (reference sequence). The V and J ends lost 4 bases and 3 bases, in that order; junction bases with no gene match: 4. This CDR3 is CASSTQGGDTGELFF. CDR3 nucleotide sequence: TGTGCCAGTAGTACACAGGGGGGCGACACCGGGGAGCTGTTTTTT. The full variable domain, with the rest looked up from reference TRBV19 and TRBJ2-2, is DGGITQSPKYLFRKEGQNVTLSCEQNLNHDAMYWYRQDPGQGLRLIYYSQIVNDFQKGDIAEGYSVSREKKESFPLTVTSAQKNPTAFYLCASSTQGGDTGELFFGEGSRLTVL.

Of note for this clone: Compared with germline, one end of the junction differs, possibly owing to a read error. Here the CDR3 DNA reads TGCGCCAGCAGTTTGGCAGGGGTCTATGGCTACACCTTC. Amino acid sequence: CASSLAGVYGYTF. This rearrangement joins TRBV5-1 to TRBJ1-2; TRBD1 might be the D (6 bases). The germline CDR1 and CDR2 sequences are SGHRS and YFSETQ. This CDR3 has 13 amino acids. The full variable domain, rest sourced from reference TRBV5-1 and TRBJ1-2, is KAGVTQTPRYLIKTRGQQVTLSCSPISGHRSVSWYQQTPGQGLQFLFEYFSETQRNKGNFPGRFSGRQFSNSRSEMNVSTLELGDSALYLCASSLAGVYGYTFGSGTRLTVV.

This sequence joins TRBV9 and TRBJ2-7; TRBD2 matches at 13 bases. V lost 3 bases and J lost 4; bases outside the gene matches: 1. From germline, CDR1 is SGDLS and CDR2 YYNGEE. This CDR3 has 14 residues. The CDR3 DNA reads as TGTGCCAGCAGCGGGACTAGCGGGGGATACGAGCAGTACTTC. Protein: CASSGTSGGYEQYF.

This clone was picked up a small number of times. The J gene is TRBJ1-2, the V gene TRBV6-1, with D perhaps TRBD1 (5 bases). Germline lookup yields CDR1 MNHNS and CDR2 SASEGT. V lost 7 bases and J lost 4, with 13 bases in between. The CDR3 loop spans 13 amino acids. The CDR3 coding sequence is TGTGCCAGCACCCGATGGGGGGGCTATGGCTACACCTTC. It codes for CASTRWGGYGYTF.

V and J are TRBV27 and TRBJ2-7; 7 nucleotides align to TRBD1. Trimming at V came to 6 bases and at J to 0 bases, leaving 2 bases not matched to a gene. Germline CDR1 MNHEY, CDR2 SMNVEV (reference sequence). This CDR3 is 13 amino acids long. The CDR3 loop reads CASSRDSSYEQYF. The CDR3 bases are TGTGCCAGCAGCCGGGACAGCTCCTACGAGCAGTACTTC.

CDR3 sequence: CASRGQGWDSPLHF. The CDR3, as DNA: TGTGCCAGCAGGGGACAGGGTTGGGATTCACCCCTCCACTTT. This rearrangement joins TRBV6-6 to TRBJ1-6, with 9 bases fitting TRBD1. The germline V gene encodes CDR1 MNHNY and CDR2 SVGAGI (reference sequence). The CDR3 is 14 amino acids. With 6 bases clipped from V and 8 bases from J, the junction kept 5 bases outside the gene matches.

J is TRBJ2-3 and V is TRBV25-1; 9 bases agree with TRBD2. CDR1 and CDR2 from the germline V gene are MGHDK and SYGVNS. CDR3 length: 16 residues. V dropped 0 bases and J dropped 4; count of bases not matched to a gene: 5. The CDR3 loop is CASSEYRAGGSDTQYF. CDR3 nucleotide sequence: TGTGCCAGCAGTGAATATCGAGCGGGAGGTTCAGATACGCAGTATTTT.

The chain employs TRBV30 and TRBJ2-1; 12 bases match TRBD2. The CDR3 contains 13 residues. Looked up from germline, CDR1 is GTSNPN and CDR2 is SVGIG (reference sequence). V dropped 5 bases and J dropped 9; count of bases not matched to a gene: 5. Here the CDR3 reads CAWGLAGPVEQFF. In nucleotides, the CDR3 is TGTGCCTGGGGACTAGCGGGGCCCGTTGAGCAGTTCTTC.

This rearrangement joins TRBV25-1 to TRBJ1-4, with 8 bases fitting TRBD1. CDR1 is MGHDK and CDR2 is SYGVNS in the germline V gene. Trimming cost V 4 bases and J 4 bases; bases outside gene matches: 2. This CDR3 has 14 amino acids. CDR3 loop: CASSVTGGNEKLFF. The DNA for the CDR3 is TGTGCCAGCAGTGTAACAGGGGGTAATGAAAAACTGTTTTTT.

The V call is TRBV5-1, the J call TRBJ2-2; TRBD2 aligns across 8 bases. CDR3 length: 16 amino acids. The V segment lost 1 base and the J segment 2 bases; nucleotides outside the gene matches: 4. Germline assignment: CDR1 SGHRS and CDR2 YFSETQ. The DNA of the CDR3 is TGCGCCAGCAGCTTGACGACTAGCGTTAACACCGGGGAGCTGTTTTTT. This encodes CASSLTTSVNTGELFF.

The V gene is TRBV7-8, the J gene TRBJ1-1; the match to TRBD1 covers 8 bases. This CDR3 spans 14 amino acids. Trimming at V came to 4 bases and at J to 7 bases, leaving 8 bases not matched to a gene. The germline CDR1 and CDR2 sequences are SGHVS and FQNEAQ. Here the CDR3 reads CASSSRQGADEAFF. In nucleotides, the CDR3 is TGTGCCAGCAGCTCAAGGCAGGGGGCGGATGAAGCTTTCTTT.